This T cell receptor beta chain was profiled in a study of blood T cell repertoires in COVID-19 (dated by TCRdb to 2019 to 2021). Study-wide context: The collaborator samples originated in the United States, Italy and Spain and spanned the acute and convalescent phases of COVID-19. The prospective study material was composed of cDNA or gDNA derived from T cells, B-cell-depleted T cells, or PBMCs. The dataset comprised deeply sampled blood TCRbeta repertoires from subjects exposed to, actively infected with, or recovered from COVID-19. The repertoires were released in a freely available public database intended as a resource for research on the immune response to SARS-CoV-2. The samples were drawn from the first 160 participants of the ongoing ImmuneRACE study and from 950 to 1,500 subjects provided by 6 global collaborators. Nearly every sample came with metadata listing a de-identified subject ID, COVID-19 status, age in years and sex. Where HLA class I and class II types were available, the types were taken from metadata supplied by the sample provider, not from assay-based typing.

Study-wide findings and limitations: The amount of clinical and demographic metadata varied by source and participant and was provided uncurated.

The immunoSEQ Assay, a bias-controlled multiplex PCR, was used to amplify TCRbeta CDR3 regions from genomic DNA. The paper's data handling went like this. The number of nucleated cells in each sample was estimated from the amplification of reference gene primers within the assay. To quantify the absolute abundance of each unique TCRbeta CDR3 rearrangement, sequence reads were collapsed and filtered. For each sample, productive Simpson clonality was calculated by taking the square root of Simpson's diversity index across productive rearrangements. The immuneACCESS repertoire file appears here via TCRdb, limited to in-frame rearrangements. These files lack a portion of the clones; in checked studies, under half of the deficit traces to unresolved V genes, and the cause of the others is not known. V and J calls plus clone size are reproduced from that table; the DNA served to infer D and trimming. Across this sample there are a few hundred thousand clones, with almost 90% seen only once. Around 1.5% of the sample goes to the ten largest clones.

Each collaborating institution followed its own protocols to collect whole blood in K2EDTA tubes. Collaborator samples were shipped for TCRbeta analysis as frozen whole blood, isolated PBMCs, or DNA extracted from either sample type. Cut back by 3 bases and 2 bases, the V and J ends lie 12 bases apart. Counted from cysteine to phenylalanine, this CDR3 has 15 amino acids. Here the CDR3 DNA is all that survives: 45 bases in frame from base 1. CDR1 and CDR2, per the germline V gene, are MNHNS and SASEGT. This clone was seen only a few times. What antigen it recognizes has not been identified. Per-base qualities were not stored, and no clone one base away is much larger.

Sample: peripheral blood. The rearranged chain carries TRBV6-1 and TRBJ2-3; TRBD1 is perhaps the D gene, given 6 matching bases. This receptor was taken from an older man with acute or convalescent COVID-19. The CDR3: CASSETGRTTDTQYF. The DNA reads as follows: TGTGCCAGCAGTGAGACAGGCCGCACCACAGATACGCAGTATTTT.